This record concerns one TCR beta chain sequence. Its specificity is not known. Trimming left V 3 bases short and J 4 bases short, with 12 bases between. The germline gives CDR1 SQVTM, CDR2 ANQGSEA. This CDR3 is built from 13 residues. The sample comes from a study of T cell responses to AZD1222 COVID-19 vaccine. Study-level results: Clonal diversity may have been underestimated in mostly white British donors. Increased Spike-specific TCR breadth and depth were observed after two AZD1222 doses. No repertoire was sampled before or during the peak T cell response, only after it.

Libraries were prepared by immunoSEQ multiplex PCR; TCRdb keeps only in-frame clonotypes and omits some of them. The sample lists roughly 180,000 clones; 75% to 90% were seen once. The gene calls are TRBV29-1 and TRBJ1-1; D gene ambiguous. The sequences come from peripheral blood, collected on day 0 of AZD1222 vaccination. This receptor was taken from an adult in good health. CDR3 nucleotides: TGCAGCGTTGATTATCGGGGAGGCACTGAAGCTTTCTTT. Residues: CSVDYRGGTEAFF.